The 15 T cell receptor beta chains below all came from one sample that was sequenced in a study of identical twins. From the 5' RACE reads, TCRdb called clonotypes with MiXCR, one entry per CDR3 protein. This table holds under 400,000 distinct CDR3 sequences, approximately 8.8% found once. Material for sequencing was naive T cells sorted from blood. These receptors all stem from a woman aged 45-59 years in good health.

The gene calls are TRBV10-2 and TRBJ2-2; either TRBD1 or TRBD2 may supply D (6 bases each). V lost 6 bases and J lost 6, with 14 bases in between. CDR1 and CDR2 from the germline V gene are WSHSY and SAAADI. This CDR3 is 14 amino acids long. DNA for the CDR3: TGCGCCAGCAGGAGGGGGACTGCCCCCGGGGAGCTGTTTTTT. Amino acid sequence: CASRRGTAPGELFF.

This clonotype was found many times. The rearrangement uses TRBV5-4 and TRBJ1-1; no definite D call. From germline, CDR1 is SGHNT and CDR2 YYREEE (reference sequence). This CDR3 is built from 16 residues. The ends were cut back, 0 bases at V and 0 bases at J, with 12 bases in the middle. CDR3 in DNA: TGTGCCAGCAGCTTGGCCCCGACGGGCATGAACACTGAAGCTTTCTTT. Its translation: CASSLAPTGMNTEAFF.

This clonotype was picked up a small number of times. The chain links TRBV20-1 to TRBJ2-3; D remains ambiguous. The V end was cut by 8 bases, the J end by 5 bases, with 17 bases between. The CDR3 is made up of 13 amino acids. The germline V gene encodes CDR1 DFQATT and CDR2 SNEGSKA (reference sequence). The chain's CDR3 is CSFPRPRGDTQYF. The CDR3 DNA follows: TGCAGTTTTCCGCGGCCAAGAGGAGATACGCAGTATTTT.

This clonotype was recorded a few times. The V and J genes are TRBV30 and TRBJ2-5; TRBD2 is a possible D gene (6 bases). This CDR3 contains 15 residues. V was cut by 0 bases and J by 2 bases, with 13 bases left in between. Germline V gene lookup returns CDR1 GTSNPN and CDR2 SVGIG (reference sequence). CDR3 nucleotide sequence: TGTGCCTGGAGTGTCCCGATCGGGACTCAAGAGACCCAGTACTTC. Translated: CAWSVPIGTQETQYF.

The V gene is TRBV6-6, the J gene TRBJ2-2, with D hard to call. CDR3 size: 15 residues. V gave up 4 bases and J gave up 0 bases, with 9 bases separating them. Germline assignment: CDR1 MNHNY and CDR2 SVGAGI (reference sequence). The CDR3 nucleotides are TGTGCCAGCAGTTCCGTGACGGCGAACACCGGGGAGCTGTTTTTT. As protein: CASSSVTANTGELFF.

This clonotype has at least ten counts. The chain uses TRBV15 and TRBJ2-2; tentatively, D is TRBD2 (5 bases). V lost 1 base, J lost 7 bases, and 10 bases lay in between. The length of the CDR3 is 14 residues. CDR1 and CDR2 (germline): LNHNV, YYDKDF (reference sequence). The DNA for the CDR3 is TGTGCCACCAGCAGAGCGATAGAGGGCGGGGAGCTGTTTTTT. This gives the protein CATSRAIEGGELFF.

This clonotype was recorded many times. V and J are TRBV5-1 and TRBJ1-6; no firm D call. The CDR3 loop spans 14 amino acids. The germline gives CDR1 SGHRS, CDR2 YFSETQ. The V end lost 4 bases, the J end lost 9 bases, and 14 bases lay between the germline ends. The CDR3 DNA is TGCGCCAGCAGCCCCGGAGGCGAGGGTTCACCCCTCCACTTT. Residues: CASSPGGEGSPLHF.

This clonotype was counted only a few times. The CDR3 loop is CATSRVTGEETQYF. For the CDR3, the DNA is TGTGCCACCAGCAGAGTTACAGGGGAAGAGACCCAGTACTTC. This chain connects TRBV15 to TRBJ2-5, with 7 bases that match TRBD1. This CDR3 spans 14 amino acids. V lost 1 base and J lost 3; bases outside the gene matches: 2. The V gene's germline CDR1 is LNHNV and CDR2 YYDKDF (reference sequence). Filled out from reference TRBV15 and TRBJ2-5, the complete variable domain reads DAMVIQNPRYQVTQFGKPVTLSCSQTLNHNVMYWYQQKSSQAPKLLFHYYDKDFNNEADTPDNFQSRRPNTSFCFLDIRSPGLGDTAMYLCATSRVTGEETQYFGPGTRLLVL.

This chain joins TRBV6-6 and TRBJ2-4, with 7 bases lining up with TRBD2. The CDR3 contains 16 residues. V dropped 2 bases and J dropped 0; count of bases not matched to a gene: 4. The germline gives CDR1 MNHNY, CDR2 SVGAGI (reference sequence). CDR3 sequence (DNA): TGTGCCAGCAGTTACCACGGGACTATAGCCAAAAACATTCAGTACTTC. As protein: CASSYHGTIAKNIQYF.

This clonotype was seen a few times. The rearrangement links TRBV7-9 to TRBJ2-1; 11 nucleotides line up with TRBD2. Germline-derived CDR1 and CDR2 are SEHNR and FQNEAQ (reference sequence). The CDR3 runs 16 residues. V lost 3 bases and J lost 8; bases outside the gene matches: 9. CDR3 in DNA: TGTGCCAGCAGCTTGGGGACTAGCGGAGGAGGCTATGAGCAGTTCTTC. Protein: CASSLGTSGGGYEQFF.

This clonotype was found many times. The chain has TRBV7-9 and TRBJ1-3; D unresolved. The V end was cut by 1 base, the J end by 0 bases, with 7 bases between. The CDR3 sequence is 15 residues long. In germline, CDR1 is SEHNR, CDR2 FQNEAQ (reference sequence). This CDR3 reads CASSLVVSSGNTIYF. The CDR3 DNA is TGTGCCAGCAGCTTAGTAGTCAGCTCTGGAAACACCATATATTTT.

The CDR3 bases are TGTGCCAGCAGCTTAGATCCGCTTCCCGGGGGTGAAGCTTTCTTT. Translating gives CASSLDPLPGGEAFF. The chain is built from TRBV11-3 and TRBJ1-1, with D possibly TRBD1 on 5 matching bases. Germline V gene sequence: CDR1 SGHNT, CDR2 YENEEA. The CDR3 is made up of 15 amino acids. V was shortened by 0 bases and J by 7 bases, with 15 bases between the two germline ends. Drawing the rest from reference TRBV11-3 and TRBJ1-1, the complete variable domain is EAGVVQSPRYKIIEKKQPVAFWCNPISGHNTLYWYLQNLGQGPELLIRYENEEAVDDSQLPKDRFSAERLKGVDSTLKIQPAELGDSAVYLCASSLDPLPGGEAFFGQGTRLTVV.

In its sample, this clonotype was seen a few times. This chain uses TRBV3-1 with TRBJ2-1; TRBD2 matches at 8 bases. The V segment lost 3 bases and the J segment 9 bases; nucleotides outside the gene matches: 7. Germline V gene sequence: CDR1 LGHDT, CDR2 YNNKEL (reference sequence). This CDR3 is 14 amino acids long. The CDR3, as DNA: TGTGCCAGCAGCCACCTCACTAGCGGTGTTGAGCAGTTCTTC. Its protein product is CASSHLTSGVEQFF.

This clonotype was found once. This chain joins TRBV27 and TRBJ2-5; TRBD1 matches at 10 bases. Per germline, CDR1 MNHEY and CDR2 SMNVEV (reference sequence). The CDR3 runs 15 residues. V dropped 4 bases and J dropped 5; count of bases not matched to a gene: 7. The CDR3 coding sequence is TGTGCCAGCAGTTCCCGGACAGGGGGTTTGGAGACCCAGTACTTC. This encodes CASSSRTGGLETQYF.

The CDR3 is CASSRDRAETQYF. CDR3 in DNA: TGTGCCAGCAGCCGTGACAGGGCGGAGACCCAGTACTTC. This rearrangement joins TRBV7-9 to TRBJ2-5; 7 bases line up with TRBD1. The germline gives CDR1 SEHNR, CDR2 FQNEAQ (reference sequence). The trim removed 5 bases at V and 5 bases at J, leaving 5 bases unmatched. CDR3 length: 13 residues.